This TCR beta chain was recovered during a study of blood T cells in healthy people across ages. Study observations and caveats: Unsorted PBMCs ruled out conclusive naive versus antigen-experienced comparison.

Note on this clonotype: The antigen remains unidentified.

Through a sample-barcoded 5' primer and a J-beta primer mix, a second PCR was run for roughly 7 to 11 cycles. TCRdb re-called the 5' RACE reads with MiXCR, one entry per CDR3 protein. The data contain hundreds of thousands of distinct CDR3 sequences, under 25% of them singletons. Sequencing input: blood. The sequence came from a man aged 65-85 years in good health.

In DNA form, the CDR3 reads TGCGCCAGCAGAAGGGACCTTGACAATGAGCAGTTCTTC. It specifies CASRRDLDNEQFF. V and J are TRBV5-1 and TRBJ2-1; D tentatively reads TRBD1 or TRBD2 (5 bases each). The CDR3 has 13 amino acids. V was trimmed by 5 bases and J by 5 bases, leaving 11 bases between them. Germline V gene lookup returns CDR1 SGHRS and CDR2 YFSETQ.